The 8 T cell receptor beta chains in this list originate from one sample, sequenced in a study of T cell repertoires in aging, cancer and after chemotherapy (dated by TCRdb to between 2018 and 2021). Instead of sorted cells or RNA, genomic DNA extracted from peripheral blood served as the source for amplifying TCR beta rearrangements. The sequencer was an Illumina MiSeq. Using a mixed TRB-A/B primer pool, multiplex touch-down PCR amplified rearranged TRB sequences covering the V, D and J segments. The raw public reads went through TCRdb reprocessing: fastp at Q25, MiXCR clone calling, in-frame beta chains kept. Rows with a matching CDR3 protein are joined into one entry that keeps the most common DNA and genes. The sample yields around 13,000 distinct CDR3 sequences; about 40% were counted once. The top ten hold 5% to 7.5% of the sample. The specimen sequenced was blood. The receptors here all came from a human donor in good health. The donor label of this sample is uncertain.

The table lists this clonotype with a few counts. The chain carries TRBV12-3 or TRBV12-4 and TRBJ2-7; tentatively, D is TRBD1 (5 bases). V lost 2 bases to trimming and J lost 5 bases, with 13 bases between them. This CDR3 comprises 14 residues. CDR3 sequence reads: CASSLNQGIHEQYF. CDR3 nucleotides: TGTGCCAGCAGTTTAAACCAGGGAATACACGAGCAGTACTTC.

This chain uses TRBV7-9 with TRBJ2-3, with 8 bases lining up with TRBD2. The trim removed 5 bases at V and 4 bases at J, leaving 8 bases unmatched. The CDR3 length is 15 residues. The V gene's germline CDR1 is SEHNR and CDR2 FQNEAQ (reference sequence). This CDR3 is CASSPSGSRPDTQYF. In DNA, the CDR3 is TGTGCCAGCAGCCCGAGCGGGAGCCGCCCAGATACGCAGTATTTT.

This sequence joins TRBV6-5 and TRBJ2-2; D possibly corresponds to TRBD1 (5 bases). Looked up from germline, CDR1 is MNHEY and CDR2 is SVGAGI. The CDR3 extends over 14 amino acids. Trimming took 2 bases from V and 6 from J, leaving 10 bases between them. CDR3 DNA sequence: TGTGCCAGCAGTTACGCCCTAGGGGCCGGGGAGCTGTTTTTT. It is translated as CASSYALGAGELFF.

The V gene is TRBV6-4, the J gene TRBJ1-5; D gene uncertain. CDR1 is MRHNA and CDR2 is SNTAGT in the germline V gene. Trimming cost V 3 bases and J 11 bases, with 14 bases left between them. The CDR3 is 13 residues long. The CDR3 loop reads CASSEEARRAQHF. Written as DNA, the CDR3 is TGTGCCAGCAGTGAGGAGGCCAGGAGGGCCCAGCATTTT.

The chain couples TRBV10-3 to TRBJ2-7, with D tentatively TRBD1 (6 bases). V shed 4 bases and J shed 2 bases, with 9 bases lying between them. The CDR3 length is 13 residues. Per germline, CDR1 ENHRY and CDR2 SYGVKD. For the CDR3, the DNA is TGTGCCATCAGTGCCAGGGGCCCCTACGAGCAGTACTTC. It specifies CAISARGPYEQYF.

V and J are TRBV29-1 and TRBJ2-3; 7 bases match TRBD2. Unmatched junction bases numbered 7, after V lost 4 bases and J lost 3 bases. This CDR3 region has 14 residues. Germline loops: CDR1 SQVTM, CDR2 ANQGSEA. The CDR3 region has the DNA TGCAGCGTTGTCGGGGCGGGGGATACAGATACGCAGTATTTT. Its protein product is CSVVGAGDTDTQYF.

Only a few counts were recorded for this clonotype. This sequence joins TRBV12-3 or TRBV12-4 and TRBJ2-7; possible D gene TRBD2, 6 bases. V dropped 6 bases and J dropped 2 bases, with 17 bases sitting between them. There are 15 residues in the CDR3. This CDR3 is CASRPGVSLTYEQYF. The DNA for the CDR3 is TGTGCCAGCAGACCGGGGGTGTCTCTTACCTACGAGCAGTACTTC.

J is TRBJ2-1 and V is TRBV24-1; perhaps TRBD2 as D (6 bases). CDR1 and CDR2 (germline): KGHDR, SFDVKD. V was pared by 0 bases and J by 8 bases, with 13 bases between. This CDR3 region has 15 residues. The CDR3 is CATSDLTSNSDEQFF. The DNA of the CDR3 is TGTGCCACCAGTGATTTGACTAGCAATTCGGATGAGCAGTTCTTC.